The source of this T cell receptor delta chain is a study of gamma-delta T cells after stem cell transplantation. TCRdb called clones anew from the RT-PCR reads with CATT. The repertoire holds 15,000 to 18,000 delta-chain clones, just under 9.5% seen once, with about two thirds in the top ten. J lost 1 base, V lost 3 bases, and 7 bases had no gene match. There are 15 residues in the CDR3. Germline CDR1 and CDR2: GEAIGNYY and EKD. This clone was detected only a few times. The protein TCRdb gives is from a much larger clone and does not agree with this DNA's translation at residue 8, likely a read error; the protein shown here comes from the DNA.

The sample comprised gamma-delta T cells. This receptor was obtained from a human donor. It is not recorded whose cells these are; they may come from a transplant donor. This chain connects TRDV2 to TRDJ1; TRDD3 matches at 7 bases. CDR3 protein: CACDLLGHSTDKLIF. The CDR3 DNA reads as TGTGCCTGTGACCTACTGGGGCACTCCACCGATAAACTCATCTTT.